One and the same sample provided the 21 T cell receptor beta chains below, sequenced in a study of blood T cell repertoires in COVID-19. Only in-frame clones appear in the TCRdb table, and some are missing; sequencing was by immunoSEQ multiplex PCR. Of under 250,000 clones in the sample, around 86% were seen once. The material sequenced was peripheral blood. Source of these receptors: a woman older than 75 with COVID-19, enrolled during active disease.

The chain couples TRBV28 to TRBJ1-3; 7 bases line up with TRBD1. The CDR3 contains 15 residues. V lost 7 bases to trimming and J lost 5 bases; unmatched junction nucleotides: 11. The germline gives CDR1 MDHEN, CDR2 SYDVKM. The CDR3 loop is CASIDAGTVRNTIYF. CDR3 sequence (DNA): TGTGCCAGCATCGACGCCGGGACAGTAAGAAACACCATATATTTT. Using reference TRBV28 and TRBJ1-3 for the parts outside the CDR3, the full variable domain is DVKVTQSSRYLVKRTGEKVFLECVQDMDHENMFWYRQDPGLGLRLIYFSYDVKMKEKGDIPEGYSVSREKKERFSLILESASTNQTSMYLCASIDAGTVRNTIYFGEGSWLTVV.

The rearrangement joins TRBV9 to TRBJ1-2; 8 nucleotides agree with TRBD1. V lost 0 bases and J lost 6; bases outside the gene matches: 1. The CDR3 runs to 13 residues. Germline CDR1 reads SGDLS; CDR2 reads YYNGEE. Written as DNA, the CDR3 is TGTGCCAGCAGCGTAGACAGGGGGGATGGCTACACCTTC. Translating it yields CASSVDRGDGYTF.

The chain employs TRBV5-1 and TRBJ1-2, with TRBD1 matching over 8 bases. The CDR3 is made up of 14 amino acids. Germline-derived CDR1 and CDR2 are SGHRS and YFSETQ. Germline trimming cut 0 bases from V and 7 bases from J; bases unmatched to any gene: 5. CDR3 in amino acids: CASSLAQGVIGYTF. The CDR3 region has the DNA TGCGCCAGCAGCTTGGCACAGGGGGTGATTGGCTACACCTTC.

This clone was counted only a few times. The V call is TRBV5-1, the J call TRBJ1-1; 7 bases match TRBD1. With V trimmed by 2 bases and J by 1 base, 2 bases remained unmatched. Per germline, CDR1 SGHRS and CDR2 YFSETQ. CDR3 length: 14 amino acids. CDR3 nucleotides: TGCGCCAGCAGCTTCCGGGACAGGAACACTGAAGCTTTCTTT. It specifies CASSFRDRNTEAFF.

The chain couples TRBV6-5 to TRBJ1-3, with D possibly being TRBD1 (5 bases). CDR3 length: 15 amino acids. V was shortened by 4 bases and J by 0 bases, with 10 bases between the two germline ends. Germline loops: CDR1 MNHEY, CDR2 SVGAGI. CDR3 nucleotides: TGTGCCAGCAGTTCGCAGGGCCTCTCTGGAAACACCATATATTTT. This translates into CASSSQGLSGNTIYF.

This clone was counted a few times. The chain uses TRBV7-9 and TRBJ2-7; D possibly corresponds to TRBD1 (6 bases). V lost 6 bases and J 0 bases, leaving 15 bases between the germline ends. The germline V gene has CDR1 SEHNR and CDR2 FQNEAQ (reference sequence). There are 15 residues in the CDR3. The CDR3 nucleotides are TGTGCCAGCAGTTCACAGGGCCCCAGCTCCTACGAGCAGTACTTC. It yields the protein CASSSQGPSSYEQYF.

This chain joins TRBV27 and TRBJ1-6, with 7 bases identical to TRBD1. Trimming took 6 bases from V and 0 from J; bases not matched to a gene: 8. The length of the CDR3 is 17 residues. Looked up from germline, CDR1 is MNHEY and CDR2 is SMNVEV (reference sequence). CDR3 sequence (DNA): TGTGCCAGCAGGCGGACAGGCGTTAGCTCCTATAATTCACCCCTCCACTTT. Protein product: CASRRTGVSSYNSPLHF.

This clone was seen just once. The chain uses TRBV7-6 and TRBJ1-6; D call uncertain. The CDR3 runs 14 residues. Germline assignment: CDR1 SGHVS and CDR2 FNYEAQ. Trimming removed 5 bases from V and 10 bases from J, with 15 bases in between. The CDR3, as DNA: TGTGCCAGCAGCGCAGGACTCCCGAGCTCACCCCTCCACTTT. Encoded protein: CASSAGLPSSPLHF.

The chain uses TRBV5-6 and TRBJ2-7; 8 bases align to TRBD1. CDR3 length: 15 residues. Trimming removed 4 bases from V and 3 bases from J; junction bases left unmatched: 9. Germline CDR1 SGHDT, CDR2 YYEEEE. CDR3: CASSASGTGDYEQYF. CDR3 DNA sequence: TGTGCCAGCAGCGCCTCCGGGACAGGAGACTACGAGCAGTACTTC.

This clone appeared a few times. The chain recombines TRBV9 with TRBJ1-2; D is possibly TRBD1 (6 bases). Trimming shortened V by 5 bases and J by 11 bases, and 13 bases separated the two germline ends. Germline V CDR1 and CDR2: SGDLS, YYNGEE. The CDR3 has 11 amino acids. This CDR3 is CASSAGVRYTF. CDR3 coding DNA: TGTGCCAGCAGTGCAGGGGTTCGGTACACCTTC. The complete variable domain, with remaining parts taken from reference TRBV9 and TRBJ1-2, reads DSGVTQTPKHLITATGQRVTLRCSPRSGDLSVYWYQQSLDQGLQFLIQYYNGEERAKGNILERFSAQQFPDLHSELNLSSLELGDSALYFCASSAGVRYTFGSGTRLTVV.

This clone was detected once. V and J are TRBV7-8 and TRBJ1-2; 8 bases map to TRBD1. Germline CDR1 reads SGHVS; CDR2 reads FQNEAQ. The CDR3 runs 14 residues. Trimming took 5 bases from V and 8 from J; bases not matched to a gene: 10. CDR3 DNA sequence: TGTGCCAGCAGCCGTAATGACAGGGGAGGAGGCTACACCTTC. It codes for CASSRNDRGGGYTF. The complete variable domain, with remaining parts taken from reference TRBV7-8 and TRBJ1-2, reads GAGVSQSPRYKVAKRGQDVALRCDPISGHVSLFWYQQALGQGPEFLTYFQNEAQLDKSGLPSDRFFAERPEGSVSTLKIQRTQQEDSAVYLCASSRNDRGGGYTFGSGTRLTVV.

This chain connects TRBV27 to TRBJ1-2; 8 nucleotides line up with TRBD1. The CDR3 contains 17 residues. The ends lost 4 bases at V and 3 bases at J; junction bases unmatched: 13. Germline V lookup: CDR1 MNHEY, CDR2 SMNVEV (reference sequence). The CDR3 DNA is TGTGCCAGCAGTTATCGGGCAGGGGGCGAGGAGTACTATGGCTACACCTTC. It specifies CASSYRAGGEEYYGYTF.

The genes are TRBV10-3 and TRBJ2-1, with 11 bases aligning to TRBD2. Trimming took 6 bases from V and 1 from J; bases not matched to a gene: 5. The CDR3 covers 16 residues. The germline V gene has CDR1 ENHRY and CDR2 SYGVKD. The CDR3 sequence is CAIRSTSGGSYNEQFF. The CDR3, as DNA: TGTGCCATCAGATCAACTAGCGGGGGTTCCTACAATGAGCAGTTCTTC.

CDR3 amino acids: CASSRESGRADYGYTF. DNA for the CDR3: TGCGCCAGCAGCAGGGAATCGGGCAGGGCGGACTATGGCTACACCTTC. The V gene is TRBV5-1, the J gene TRBJ1-2; tentatively, D is TRBD1 (5 bases). Per the germline V gene, CDR1 is SGHRS and CDR2 is YFSETQ. Trimming left V 4 bases short and J 3 bases short, with 19 bases between. CDR3 length: 16 amino acids.

The J gene is TRBJ2-3, the V gene TRBV5-1; 8 nucleotides align to TRBD2. The V gene's germline CDR1 is SGHRS and CDR2 YFSETQ. V lost 2 bases to trimming and J lost 1 base; unmatched junction nucleotides: 0. CDR3 length equals 14 residues. The CDR3 DNA follows: TGCGCCAGCAGCTTTAGCGGGGGCACAGATACGCAGTATTTT. Its protein product is CASSFSGGTDTQYF. The full variable domain, in which reference TRBV5-1 and TRBJ2-3 provide the parts outside the CDR3, is KAGVTQTPRYLIKTRGQQVTLSCSPISGHRSVSWYQQTPGQGLQFLFEYFSETQRNKGNFPGRFSGRQFSNSRSEMNVSTLELGDSALYLCASSFSGGTDTQYFGPGTRLTVL.

The rearrangement links TRBV29-1 to TRBJ1-2; 9 bases are shared with TRBD1. With 0 bases clipped from V and 10 bases from J, the junction kept 9 bases outside the gene matches. The CDR3 covers 14 residues. The germline gives CDR1 SQVTM, CDR2 ANQGSEA. In DNA form, the CDR3 reads TGCAGCGTTGAAGATAGACGGACAGGGGCGAACTACACCTTC. Translation: CSVEDRRTGANYTF.

This chain connects TRBV5-6 to TRBJ2-7; D gene unclear. Deletions cut 3 bases from V and 6 bases from J, with 13 bases between. Germline CDR1 is SGHDT and CDR2 is YYEEEE. The CDR3 has 13 residues. The CDR3 loop is CASSSREAAEQYF. CDR3 DNA: TGTGCCAGCAGCTCTCGTGAGGCCGCCGAGCAGTACTTC.

V usage is TRBV6-1 and J usage is TRBJ2-7; a weak D match, TRBD1 (6 bases). Germline CDR1 is MNHNS and CDR2 is SASEGT. The V end was cut by 0 bases, the J end by 4 bases, with 10 bases between. The CDR3 covers 14 residues. CDR3 sequence: CASSEAARGYEQYV. Here the CDR3 DNA reads TGTGCCAGCAGTGAAGCGGCCAGGGGATACGAGCAGTACGTC.

V usage is TRBV19 and J usage is TRBJ1-2; tentative D call: TRBD1 (5 bases). This CDR3 comprises 15 residues. Germline CDR1 LNHDA, CDR2 SQIVND (reference sequence). Between the trimmed V and J ends, which lost 0 bases and 4 bases, there was a span of 12 bases. The DNA for the CDR3 is TGTGCCAGTAGTATAGATGGACAACCTGTCTATGGCTACACCTTC. Translation gives CASSIDGQPVYGYTF.

V gene TRBV2 combines with J gene TRBJ2-5; 11 bases fit TRBD2. The CDR3 runs 15 residues. Looked up from germline, CDR1 is SNHLY and CDR2 is FYNNEI. Trimming removed 4 bases from V and 2 bases from J; junction bases left unmatched: 3. CDR3 nucleotide sequence: TGTGCCAGCAGTGTGACTAGCGGGGTTCAAGAGACCCAGTACTTC. Its protein is CASSVTSGVQETQYF.

The J gene is TRBJ1-2, the V gene TRBV4-1; 9 nucleotides agree with TRBD1. Trimming cost V 1 base and J 7 bases; bases outside gene matches: 4. The CDR3 is 14 residues long. CDR1 is MGHRA and CDR2 is YSYEKL in the germline V gene. CDR3 region: CASSQATTGGGYTF. The CDR3 DNA sequence: TGCGCCAGCAGCCAAGCTACGACAGGGGGTGGCTACACCTTC.